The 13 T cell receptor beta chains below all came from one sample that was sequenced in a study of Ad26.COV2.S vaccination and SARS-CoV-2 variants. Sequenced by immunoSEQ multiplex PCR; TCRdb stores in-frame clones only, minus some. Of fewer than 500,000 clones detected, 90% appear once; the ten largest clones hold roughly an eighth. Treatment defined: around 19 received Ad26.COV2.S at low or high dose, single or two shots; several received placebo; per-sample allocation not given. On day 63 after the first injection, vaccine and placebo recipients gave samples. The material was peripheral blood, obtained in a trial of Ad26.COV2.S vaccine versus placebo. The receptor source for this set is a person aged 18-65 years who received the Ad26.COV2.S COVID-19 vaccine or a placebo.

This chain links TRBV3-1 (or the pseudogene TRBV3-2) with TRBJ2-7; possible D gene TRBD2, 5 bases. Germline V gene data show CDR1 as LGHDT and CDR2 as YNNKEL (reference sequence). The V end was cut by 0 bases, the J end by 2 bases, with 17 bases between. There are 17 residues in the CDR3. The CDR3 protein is CASSQEANGLPPYEQYF. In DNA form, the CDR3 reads TGTGCCAGCAGCCAAGAAGCCAATGGACTCCCCCCCTACGAGCAGTACTTC.

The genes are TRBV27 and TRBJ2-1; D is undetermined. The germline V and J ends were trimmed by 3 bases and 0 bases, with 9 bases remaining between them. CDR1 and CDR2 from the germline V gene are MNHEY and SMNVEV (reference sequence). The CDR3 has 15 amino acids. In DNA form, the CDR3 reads TGTGCCAGCAGTTTTGATAGCAGCTCCTACAATGAGCAGTTCTTC. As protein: CASSFDSSSYNEQFF.

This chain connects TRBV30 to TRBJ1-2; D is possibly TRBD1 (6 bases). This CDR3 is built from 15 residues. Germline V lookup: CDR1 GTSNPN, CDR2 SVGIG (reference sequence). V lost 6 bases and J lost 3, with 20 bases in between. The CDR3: CACLKGGGDHYGYTF. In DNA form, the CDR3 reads TGTGCCTGCCTAAAAGGGGGGGGCGATCACTATGGCTACACCTTC.

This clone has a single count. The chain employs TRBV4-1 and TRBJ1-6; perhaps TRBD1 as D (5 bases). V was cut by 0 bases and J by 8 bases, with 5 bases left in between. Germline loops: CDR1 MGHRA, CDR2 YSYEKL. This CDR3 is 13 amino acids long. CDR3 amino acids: CASSQDRDSPLHF. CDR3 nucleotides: TGCGCCAGCAGCCAAGACAGGGATTCACCCCTCCACTTT.

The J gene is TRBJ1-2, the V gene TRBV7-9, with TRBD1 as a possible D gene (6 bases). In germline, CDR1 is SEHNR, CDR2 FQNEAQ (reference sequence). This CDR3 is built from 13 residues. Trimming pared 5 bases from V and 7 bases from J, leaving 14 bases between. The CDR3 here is CASSLGQSTGYTF. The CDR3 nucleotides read TGTGCCAGCAGCCTCGGACAGTCAACTGGCTACACCTTC.

The CDR3 protein is CASIRGGSAGANTGELFF. CDR3 nucleotides: TGTGCCAGCATTAGAGGGGGGTCAGCGGGAGCGAACACCGGGGAGCTGTTTTTT. The chain combines TRBV11-2 with TRBJ2-2; 8 positions agree with TRBD2. V lost 7 bases and J lost 0; bases outside the gene matches: 13. The length of the CDR3 is 18 residues. Germline assignment: CDR1 SGHAT and CDR2 FQNNGV.

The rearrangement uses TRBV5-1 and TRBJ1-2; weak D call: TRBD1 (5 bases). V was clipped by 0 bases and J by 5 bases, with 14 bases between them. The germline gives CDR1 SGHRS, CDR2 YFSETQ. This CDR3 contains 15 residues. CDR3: CASSLAGAAFYGYTF. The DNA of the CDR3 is TGCGCCAGCAGCTTGGCCGGGGCAGCGTTTTATGGCTACACCTTC.

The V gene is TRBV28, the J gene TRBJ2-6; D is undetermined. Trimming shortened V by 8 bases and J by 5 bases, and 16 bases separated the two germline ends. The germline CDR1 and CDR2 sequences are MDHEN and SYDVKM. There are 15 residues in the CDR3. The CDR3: CASGYDLSRANVLTF. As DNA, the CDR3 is TGTGCCAGCGGATACGACTTGTCTAGGGCCAACGTCCTGACTTTC.

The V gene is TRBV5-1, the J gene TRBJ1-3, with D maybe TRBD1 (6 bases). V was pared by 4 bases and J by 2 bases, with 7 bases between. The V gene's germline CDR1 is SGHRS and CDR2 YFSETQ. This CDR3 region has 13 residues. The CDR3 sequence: CASSRDTGNTIYF. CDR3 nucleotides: TGCGCCAGCAGCCGGGACACTGGAAACACCATATATTTT.

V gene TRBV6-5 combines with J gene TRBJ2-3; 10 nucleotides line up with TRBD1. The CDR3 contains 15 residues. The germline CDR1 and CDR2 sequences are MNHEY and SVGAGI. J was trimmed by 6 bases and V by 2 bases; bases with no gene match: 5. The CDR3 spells CASSYLKDRGDTQYF. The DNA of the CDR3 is TGTGCCAGCAGTTACCTCAAGGACAGGGGGGATACGCAGTATTTT.

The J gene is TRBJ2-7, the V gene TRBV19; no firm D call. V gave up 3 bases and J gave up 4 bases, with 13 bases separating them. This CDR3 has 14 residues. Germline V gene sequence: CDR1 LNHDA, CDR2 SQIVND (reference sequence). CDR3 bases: TGTGCCAGTAGTATGTTTGGTCAGTCATACGAGCAGTACTTC. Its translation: CASSMFGQSYEQYF.

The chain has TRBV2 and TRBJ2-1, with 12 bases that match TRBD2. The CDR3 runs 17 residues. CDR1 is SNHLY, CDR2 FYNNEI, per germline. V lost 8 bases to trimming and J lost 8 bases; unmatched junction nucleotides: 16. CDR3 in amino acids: CASRHPSGLAGGDEQFF. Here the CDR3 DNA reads TGTGCCAGCCGACACCCCTCGGGACTAGCGGGTGGGGATGAGCAGTTCTTC.

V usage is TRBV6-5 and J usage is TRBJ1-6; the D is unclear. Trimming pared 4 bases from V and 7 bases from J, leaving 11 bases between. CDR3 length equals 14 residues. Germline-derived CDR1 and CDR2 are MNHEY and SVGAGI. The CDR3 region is CASSLYGSNSPLHF. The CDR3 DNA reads TGTGCCAGCAGTTTATACGGCTCCAATTCACCCCTCCACTTT.